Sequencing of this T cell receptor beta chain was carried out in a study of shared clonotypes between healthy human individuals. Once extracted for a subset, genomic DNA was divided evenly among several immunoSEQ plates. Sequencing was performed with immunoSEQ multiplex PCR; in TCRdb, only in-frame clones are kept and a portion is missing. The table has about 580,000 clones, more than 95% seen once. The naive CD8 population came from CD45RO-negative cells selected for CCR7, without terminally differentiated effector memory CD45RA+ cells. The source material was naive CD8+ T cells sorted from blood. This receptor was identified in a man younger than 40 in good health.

The CDR3 loop reads CASSLAASVAGDVEQFF. The CDR3 region has the DNA TGTGCCAGCAGCTTAGCCGCATCGGTAGCGGGAGATGTTGAGCAGTTCTTC. The V gene is TRBV7-7, the J gene TRBJ2-1; 9 bases line up with TRBD2. Germline loops: CDR1 SSHAT, CDR2 FNYEAQ (reference sequence). The V and J ends lost 0 bases and 9 bases, in that order; junction bases with no gene match: 12. This CDR3 is built from 17 residues.